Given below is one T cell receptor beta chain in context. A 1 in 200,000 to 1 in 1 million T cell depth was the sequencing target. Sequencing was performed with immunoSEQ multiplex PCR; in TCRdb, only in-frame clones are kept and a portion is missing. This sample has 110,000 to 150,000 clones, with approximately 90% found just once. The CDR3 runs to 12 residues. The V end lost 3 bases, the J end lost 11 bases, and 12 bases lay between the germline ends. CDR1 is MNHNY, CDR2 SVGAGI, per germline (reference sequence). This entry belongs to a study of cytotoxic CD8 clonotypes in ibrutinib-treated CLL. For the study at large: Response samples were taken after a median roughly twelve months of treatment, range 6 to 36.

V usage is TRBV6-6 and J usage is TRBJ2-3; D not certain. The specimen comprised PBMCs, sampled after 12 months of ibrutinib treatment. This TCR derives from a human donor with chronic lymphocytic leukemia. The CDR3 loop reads CASSYEQPGQYF. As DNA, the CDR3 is TGTGCCAGCAGTTATGAACAGCCTGGGCAGTATTTT.